The 29 T cell receptor beta chains reported below all come from one sample, sequenced in a study of shared clonotypes between healthy human individuals. Assay used: immunoSEQ multiplex PCR; TCRdb lists only in-frame clones, some missing. The sample lists over a million clones; 65% to 80% were seen once. Sequenced material: memory CD4+ T cells sorted from blood. The subset was: CD45RA-negative fraction. Receptor source: a man between 18 and 29 years old in good health.

This chain links TRBV6-5 with TRBJ2-1, with 8 bases lining up with TRBD2. The CDR3 consists of 15 residues. V gave up 5 bases and J gave up 6 bases; unmatched junction bases: 9. Germline CDR1 MNHEY, CDR2 SVGAGI. CDR3 in DNA: TGTGCCAGCAGTCAACCGGGACTAGGGCTCAATGAGCAGTTCTTC. This codes for CASSQPGLGLNEQFF.

The CDR3, as DNA: TGTGCCAGTAGTTCAACCGGGATGCCTAGAAACACCATATATTTT. Amino acid sequence: CASSSTGMPRNTIYF. The chain recombines TRBV19 with TRBJ1-3; D gene unclear. The CDR3 spans 15 residues. V lost 5 bases, J lost 5 bases, and 16 bases lay in between. Germline values: CDR1 LNHDA, CDR2 SQIVND (reference sequence).

The rearrangement joins TRBV10-3 to TRBJ2-1; the match to TRBD1 covers 9 bases. CDR1 is ENHRY and CDR2 is SYGVKD in the germline V gene. The CDR3 contains 17 residues. Trimming at V came to 3 bases and at J to 4 bases, leaving 10 bases not matched to a gene. CDR3 sequence (DNA): TGTGCCATCAGTGAAGGGTTCGGGACAGGGCCATACAATGAGCAGTTCTTC. This sequence encodes CAISEGFGTGPYNEQFF.

This chain uses TRBV10-3 with TRBJ1-1; TRBD1 agrees at 11 bases. Germline trimming cut 7 bases from V and 4 bases from J; bases unmatched to any gene: 5. The CDR3 is 14 residues long. The germline V gene encodes CDR1 ENHRY and CDR2 SYGVKD. The CDR3 sequence: CAITQGQGATEAFF. In nucleotides, the CDR3 is TGTGCCATCACTCAAGGACAGGGGGCCACTGAAGCTTTCTTT.

This clone has only a few counts. The CDR3 reads CASSAPGTLNYGYTF. CDR3 bases: TGTGCCAGCAGCGCACCCGGGACTCTTAACTATGGCTACACCTTC. This sequence joins TRBV25-1 and TRBJ1-2; D might be TRBD1 (5 bases). Germline CDR1 and CDR2: MGHDK and SYGVNS. The CDR3 covers 15 residues. Trimming cost V 6 bases and J 1 base, with 15 bases left between them.

This clone was observed a single time. The chain combines TRBV10-1 with TRBJ1-3; no clear D gene. Germline loops: CDR1 WNHNN, CDR2 SYGVQD (reference sequence). This CDR3 has 15 amino acids. V lost 0 bases to trimming and J lost 4 bases, with 10 bases between them. CDR3 DNA: TGCGCCAGCAGTGAGTCGGTGGCAAACGGAAACACCATATATTTT. Encoded protein: CASSESVANGNTIYF.

This clone was picked up one time. This rearrangement joins TRBV28 to TRBJ2-3; 9 bases agree with TRBD2. The CDR3 length is 14 residues. V was pared by 5 bases and J by 7 bases, with 7 bases of the junction left unmatched. Germline CDR1 and CDR2: MDHEN and SYDVKM. CDR3 sequence reads: CASSPSGEDHTQYF. Written as DNA, the CDR3 is TGTGCCAGCAGTCCTAGCGGGGAAGATCATACGCAGTATTTT.

The table lists this clone with a count of one. The rearrangement joins TRBV9 to TRBJ2-2; D possibly uses TRBD1 or TRBD2 (5 bases each). Between the trimmed V and J ends, which lost 0 bases and 7 bases, there was a span of 10 bases. This CDR3 has 14 residues. CDR1 and CDR2 (germline): SGDLS, YYNGEE. The CDR3 region has the DNA TGTGCCAGCAGCGTAGTTGGGGGAATCGGGGAGCTGTTTTTT. The encoded protein is CASSVVGGIGELFF.

This clone was seen once. The chain combines TRBV4-2 with TRBJ2-3; TRBD2 aligns across 8 bases. From germline, CDR1 is LGHNA and CDR2 YNFKEQ. J gave up 5 bases and V 1 base, and 8 bases lay outside the gene matches. The CDR3 is made up of 16 amino acids. This CDR3 reads CASSQGGGLVRDTQYF. CDR3 sequence (DNA): TGTGCCAGCAGCCAAGGAGGGGGACTAGTAAGAGATACGCAGTATTTT.

This clone was recorded a few times. The chain carries TRBV11-2 and TRBJ2-3; 10 bases agree with TRBD1. The CDR3 length is 15 residues. Germline assignment: CDR1 SGHAT and CDR2 FQNNGV. V dropped 4 bases and J dropped 3; count of bases not matched to a gene: 4. CDR3: CASSWTGGWTDTQYF. CDR3 coding DNA: TGTGCCAGCAGCTGGACAGGGGGTTGGACAGATACGCAGTATTTT.

This clone came up many times. The chain recombines TRBV6-1 with TRBJ1-6; 8 bases are a match to TRBD1. The CDR3 is 14 residues long. V lost 8 bases and J lost 6; bases outside the gene matches: 6. CDR1 is MNHNS and CDR2 is SASEGT in the germline V gene. The CDR3 bases are TGTGCCAGCCAGACAGGGGCCCTTAATTCACCCCTCCACTTT. As protein: CASQTGALNSPLHF.

The rearrangement links TRBV28 to TRBJ2-5; TRBD1 matches 7 bases. Germline CDR1 MDHEN, CDR2 SYDVKM. There are 16 residues in the CDR3. The ends lost 6 bases at V and 2 bases at J; junction bases unmatched: 12. CDR3 coding DNA: TGTGCCAGCAGACCCTCCGAGGACAGGCCACAAGAGACCCAGTACTTC. Translated: CASRPSEDRPQETQYF.

The rearrangement joins TRBV7-2 to TRBJ2-7; D is uncertain. V was clipped by 5 bases and J by 5 bases, with 13 bases between them. The CDR3 is made up of 13 amino acids. Germline V CDR1 and CDR2: SGHTA, FQGNSA. CDR3 amino acids: CASSPQRGDEQYF. The DNA for the CDR3 is TGTGCCAGCAGCCCCCAGCGAGGTGACGAGCAGTACTTC.

The chain is built from TRBV18 and TRBJ2-2, with a weak D call TRBD2 (6 bases). With 5 bases removed from V and 5 bases from J, the gap between germline ends came to 15 bases. The CDR3 runs to 15 residues. Germline V gene data show CDR1 as KGHSH and CDR2 as LQKENI. The CDR3 DNA sequence: TGTGCCAGCTCAGTCCAGGGAGGATGGACCGGGGAGCTGTTTTTT. Its translation: CASSVQGGWTGELFF.

V and J are TRBV5-1 and TRBJ2-5; D ambiguous. The length of the CDR3 is 13 residues. Germline V gives CDR1 SGHRS, CDR2 YFSETQ. The V end lost 3 bases, the J end lost 5 bases, and 11 bases lay between the germline ends. CDR3 region: CASSSNRRETQYF. The CDR3 bases are TGCGCCAGCAGCTCGAACCGTCGGGAGACCCAGTACTTC. The complete variable domain, with remaining parts taken from reference TRBV5-1 and TRBJ2-5, reads KAGVTQTPRYLIKTRGQQVTLSCSPISGHRSVSWYQQTPGQGLQFLFEYFSETQRNKGNFPGRFSGRQFSNSRSEMNVSTLELGDSALYLCASSSNRRETQYFGPGTRLLVL.

The genes are TRBV6-5 and TRBJ1-2; TRBD1 might be the D (5 bases). In germline, CDR1 is MNHEY, CDR2 SVGAGI. Deletions cut 5 bases from V and 4 bases from J, with 11 bases between. This CDR3 is 13 amino acids long. CDR3 residues: CASSLRTSYGYTF. The CDR3 DNA sequence: TGTGCCAGCAGTCTACGGACATCCTATGGCTACACCTTC.

This clone was seen only once. The CDR3: CASSYGAGGGNTEAFF. The CDR3 DNA sequence: TGTGCCAGCAGTTATGGGGCAGGAGGTGGTAACACTGAAGCTTTCTTT. J is TRBJ1-1 and V is TRBV6-6, with a tentative D call TRBD1 (5 bases). V dropped 3 bases and J dropped 2 bases, with 16 bases sitting between them. This CDR3 has 16 amino acids. CDR1 is MNHNY, CDR2 SVGAGI, per germline (reference sequence).

In this sample, this clone turned up a few times. The CDR3 region is CASSIWGEDSPLHF. CDR3 coding DNA: TGTGCCAGCAGCATCTGGGGCGAAGATTCACCCCTCCACTTT. The chain has TRBV6-5 and TRBJ1-6, with a weak D call TRBD1 (5 bases). CDR1 and CDR2 (germline): MNHEY, SVGAGI. The CDR3 runs 14 residues. Between the trimmed V and J ends, which lost 6 bases and 8 bases, there was a span of 14 bases.

The chain is built from TRBV6-1 and TRBJ2-3, with 12 positions matching TRBD1. V shed 4 bases, J shed 5 bases, and the junction held 4 bases outside the gene matches. Germline assignment: CDR1 MNHNS and CDR2 SASEGT. The length of the CDR3 is 15 residues. The CDR3 protein is CASSGGDRGRDTQYF. The CDR3 nucleotides are TGTGCCAGCAGTGGGGGGGACAGGGGGCGAGATACGCAGTATTTT.

V is TRBV6-5 and J is TRBJ1-1; 9 positions match TRBD1. In germline, CDR1 is MNHEY, CDR2 SVGAGI. Trimming removed 4 bases from V and 4 bases from J; junction bases left unmatched: 7. This CDR3 has 15 amino acids. CDR3 nucleotides: TGTGCCAGCAGTTCCTCCGGGACAGGGAGCACTGAAGCTTTCTTT. It yields the protein CASSSSGTGSTEAFF.

The chain has TRBV18 and TRBJ2-3, with 7 bases identical to TRBD2. Germline CDR1 is KGHSH and CDR2 is LQKENI. J lost 3 bases, V lost 3 bases, and 12 bases had no gene match. This CDR3 contains 17 residues. The CDR3 sequence: CASSPIGPLAETDTQYF. The CDR3, as DNA: TGTGCCAGCTCACCGATTGGCCCCCTAGCGGAGACAGATACGCAGTATTTT.

The chain couples TRBV25-1 to TRBJ2-1; the match to TRBD1 covers 8 bases. The J segment lost 10 bases and the V segment lost 4 bases, leaving 6 bases of the junction unmatched. The CDR3 contains 13 residues. Germline V gene sequence: CDR1 MGHDK, CDR2 SYGVNS. The CDR3: CASSARQGLEQFF. In DNA, the CDR3 is TGTGCCAGCAGTGCCAGACAGGGGCTCGAGCAGTTCTTC.

This sequence joins TRBV2 and TRBJ2-3; D may be TRBD2 (6 bases). V was clipped by 1 base and J by 2 bases, with 13 bases between them. The CDR3 has 16 residues. The germline CDR1 and CDR2 sequences are SNHLY and FYNNEI. The CDR3, as DNA: TGTGCCAGCAGTGAAGAGGCGGGGTCGCCCACAGATACGCAGTATTTT. Encoded protein: CASSEEAGSPTDTQYF.

As regards this clone: At one end the junction does not follow the germline gene, possibly because of a read error. The chain joins TRBV18 to TRBJ1-2; D gene uncertain. CDR1 and CDR2 (germline): KGHSH, LQKENI. The CDR3 is 12 residues long. This CDR3 is CASSPTGEGANF. The CDR3 DNA is TGTGCCAGCTCACCGACTGGGGAAGGAGCCAACTTC.

CDR3 in amino acids: CASKSGGATDTQYF. Written as DNA, the CDR3 is TGCGCCAGCAAGAGTGGCGGGGCGACAGATACGCAGTATTTT. The J gene is TRBJ2-3, the V gene TRBV5-1; weak D call: TRBD2 (6 bases). Trimming shortened V by 6 bases and J by 3 bases, and 14 bases separated the two germline ends. CDR3 size: 14 residues. Germline V lookup: CDR1 SGHRS, CDR2 YFSETQ. The whole variable domain, remainder taken from reference TRBV5-1 and TRBJ2-3, is KAGVTQTPRYLIKTRGQQVTLSCSPISGHRSVSWYQQTPGQGLQFLFEYFSETQRNKGNFPGRFSGRQFSNSRSEMNVSTLELGDSALYLCASKSGGATDTQYFGPGTRLTVL.

The rearrangement uses TRBV2 and TRBJ1-1; TRBD1 is a possible D gene (6 bases). Germline assignment: CDR1 SNHLY and CDR2 FYNNEI. V was shortened by 1 base and J by 10 bases, with 7 bases between the two germline ends. This CDR3 has 11 amino acids. For the CDR3, the DNA is TGTGCCAGCAGTGAAGGCAGGGGAGCTTTCTTT. This codes for CASSEGRGAFF.

This rearrangement joins TRBV27 to TRBJ2-2, with 12 bases matching TRBD2. The V gene's germline CDR1 is MNHEY and CDR2 SMNVEV (reference sequence). The CDR3 totals 19 residues. With 5 bases clipped from V and 3 bases from J, the junction kept 13 bases outside the gene matches. The CDR3 nucleotides read TGTGCCAGCAGTCTACTTACGACTAGCGGGGGCCTTTACACCGGGGAGCTGTTTTTT. The encoded protein is CASSLLTTSGGLYTGELFF.

This chain uses TRBV4-3 with TRBJ1-4; unclear D gene. Per germline, CDR1 LGHNA and CDR2 YSLEER. V lost 0 bases, J lost 8 bases, and 10 bases lay in between. The length of the CDR3 is 14 residues. The CDR3 loop is CASSQDTRAEKLFF. CDR3 nucleotide sequence: TGCGCCAGCAGCCAAGACACCCGGGCAGAAAAACTGTTTTTT.

The genes are TRBV10-3 and TRBJ2-7, with TRBD2 matching 8 bases. CDR3 length: 17 amino acids. CDR1 and CDR2 (germline): ENHRY, SYGVKD. V lost 3 bases and J lost 6; bases outside the gene matches: 16. The CDR3 reads CAISEGGRLPSSPEQYF. In DNA, the CDR3 is TGTGCCATCAGTGAAGGCGGGAGGTTACCCTCCTCGCCCGAGCAGTACTTC.